These T cell receptor beta chains were read from a single sample in a study of blood T cell repertoires in COVID-19. Profiled with immunoSEQ multiplex PCR; TCRdb holds only in-frame clones, not every one. The table shows approximately 280,000 clones, with 85% to 90% occurring only once. Sequencing used peripheral blood. The receptors shown here come from a man aged 40-49 years with acute or convalescent COVID-19. Both conserved end residues are part of each CDR3. The order of the fields is V gene, D gene, J gene, clone size, CDR3 DNA, CDR3 protein. D genes are given only for firm matches. Only part of the rows carry a size: once, few, many, or a class if the clone is expanded.

>TRBV5-4|NA|TRBJ1-1|NA
TGTGCGGATACAACTGTAAGCGGGCTGGGGGGCACTGAAGCTTTCTTT
CADTTVSGLGGTEAFF
>TRBV28|NA|TRBJ1-1|NA
TGTGCCAGCAGCGGGACCAGGGGCACTGAAGCTTTCTTT
CASSGTRGTEAFF
>TRBV3-1/TRBV3-2|NA|TRBJ2-2|NA
TGTGCCAGCAGCCACCGCGCAGGTTTCACCGGGGAGCTGTTTTTT
CASSHRAGFTGELFF
>TRBV13|TRBD1|TRBJ1-2|NA
TGTGCCAGCAGGCCGGGGACAGCCGATTATGGCTACACCTTC
CASRPGTADYGYTF
>TRBV9|NA|TRBJ2-1|NA
TGTGCCAGCAGCGTAGCGGAGGGGGCCGGGAATGAGCAGTTCTTC
CASSVAEGAGNEQFF
>TRBV4-2|TRBD1|TRBJ2-7|NA
TGTGCCAGCAGCCAAGATTCGACAGGGGTTCGAGGCTACGAGCAGTACTTC
CASSQDSTGVRGYEQYF
>TRBV2|NA|TRBJ2-7|NA
TGTGCCAGCTCCGGAGGCGCCTACGAGCAGTACTTC
CASSGGAYEQYF
>TRBV6-5|NA|TRBJ1-1|NA
TGTGCCAGCACCTTGGGGGCGGGTTTTGAAGCTTTCTTT
CASTLGAGFEAFF
>TRBV19|NA|TRBJ1-2|NA
TGTGCCAGTAGTATAGGAACAGGCTCTGGCTACACCTTC
CASSIGTGSGYTF
>TRBV12-5|TRBD1|TRBJ1-6|once
TGTGCTAGTGGTTTGGGGCCGGGACAGGGGAATTCACCCCTCCACTTT
CASGLGPGQGNSPLHF
>TRBV30|NA|TRBJ2-5|NA
TGTGCCTGGAGTGTTTCAGGAAATTTGGAGACCCAGTACTTC
CAWSVSGNLETQYF
>TRBV27|NA|TRBJ1-4|NA
TGTGCCAGCAGTTTACGAGCCGGGGCGGGAAGAGAAAAACTGTTTTTT
CASSLRAGAGREKLFF
>TRBV24-1|NA|TRBJ2-7|NA
TGTGCCACCAGTCGCGACAGCACCTACGAGCAGTACTTC
CATSRDSTYEQYF
>TRBV6-5|TRBD1|TRBJ1-2|few
TGTGCCAGCAGTTACGGGACAGGGGACCTTCTGAGCTACACCTTC
CASSYGTGDLLSYTF
>TRBV30|NA|TRBJ1-1|NA
TGTGCCTGGAATGGGGGCTTGAACACTGAAGCTTTCTTT
CAWNGGLNTEAFF
>TRBV18|NA|TRBJ2-1|NA
TGTGCCAGCTCATCCGCGGGGAGAGACAATGAGCAGTTCTTC
CASSSAGRDNEQFF
>TRBV7-3|NA|TRBJ2-5|NA
TGTGCCAGCAGCTTATCGAGGCAAGAGACCCAGTACTTC
CASSLSRQETQYF
>TRBV6-5|NA|TRBJ1-1|NA
TGTGCCAGCAGTTACTCGGGGACATACACTGAAGCTTTCTTT
CASSYSGTYTEAFF
>TRBV19|TRBD2|TRBJ2-3|NA
TGTGCCAGTAGTATGTCTCCGACTAGCGAGACAGATACGCAGTATTTT
CASSMSPTSETDTQYF
>TRBV11-2|NA|TRBJ2-4|NA
TGTGCCAGCAGCGAGATAGGCAGGGTGTCCGCCAAAAACATTCAGTACTTC
CASSEIGRVSAKNIQYF